Here is one T cell receptor beta chain with its context. Its specificity is not known. Specified time point: pre-sensitization, week 0. As to treatment: therapeutic diphenylcyclopropenone sensitization with weekly scalp DPC. Patches went on only after blood had been drawn each time. RNA extraction used unfractionated whole blood as the source of total RNA. TCRdb reprocessed the RACE reads with MiXCR, giving one entry per CDR3 protein. Altogether about 180,000 distinct CDR3 sequences are present, 30% being singletons, with the ten largest covering just under 3%. The V and J ends lost 0 bases and 4 bases respectively, with 17 bases between them. The CDR3 loop spans 17 amino acids. Germline V gene sequence: CDR1 LGHNA, CDR2 YSLEER. The data originate from a study of human T cells and chemical hapten exposure. The wider study: Skin of the upper inner arm, approximately 2 cm by approximately 2 cm, received 2% DPC for sensitization. Broader study findings: No shift was seen in TCRs above 1 in 1000 frequency with DPC sensitization.

The sequencing used whole blood, collected in connection with sensitization to the hapten diphenylcyclopropenone (DPC). The receptor's source is a woman aged 25 to 45 with alopecia areata. Some clones in this sample may be carry-over from other donors' samples. The chain uses TRBV4-3 and TRBJ2-3, with a tentative D call TRBD2 (5 bases). The CDR3: CASSQERASLRADTQYF. Here the CDR3 DNA reads TGCGCCAGCAGCCAAGAGCGGGCATCACTTCGGGCAGATACGCAGTATTTT.